This TCR beta chain stems from a study of identical twins. Study-wide results and limits: Abundant beta clonotypes from cord blood had fewer insertions, unlike memory repertoires, which showed none.

As concerns this clonotype: Its antigen remains unknown.

Germline V lookup: CDR1 DFQATT, CDR2 SNEGSKA (reference sequence). Trimming cost V 7 bases and J 6 bases; bases outside gene matches: 6. The CDR3 has 12 residues. Unique molecular identifiers were present on the cDNA, and a universal primer site came from template switching. TCRdb used MiXCR to reprocess the 5' RACE reads, holding one entry per CDR3 protein. The sample holds about 530,000 distinct CDR3 sequences, 20% to 25% seen once. Another study also made use of these data, one on yellow fever vaccine responses in identical twins.

This chain joins TRBV20-1 and TRBJ1-1; 9 nucleotides line up with TRBD1. Sequencing input: CD4+ T cells sorted from blood. This TCR was sampled from a woman aged 18 to 35 in good health. The DNA of the CDR3 is TGCAGTGGCACAGGGGGCTTGCCTGAAGCTTTCTTT. Translating it yields CSGTGGLPEAFF.